This TCR beta chain was recorded in a study of OX40 agonist ivuxolimab in advanced cancers. Study background: Ivuxolimab is a fully human IgG2 antibody that activates OX40 (CD134). Patients with hepatocellular carcinoma, melanoma, renal cell or head and neck cancer made up the dose-escalation patients.

The method was immunoSEQ multiplex PCR; TCRdb's version includes in-frame clones alone and lacks a portion of them. Here the sample spans tens of thousands of clones, approximately 90% being singletons. Remarks on this clone: What it recognizes is unknown.

Study-wide results and caveats: Averaging showed that CD8+ T cells had more expanded clones than CD4+ did. Partial responders at 0.1-3.0 mg/kg showed near-lowest clonal expansion.

This CDR3 spans 18 amino acids. J lost 7 bases, V lost 3 bases, and 16 bases had no gene match. Germline V gene lookup returns CDR1 SGDLS and CDR2 YYNGEE. This clonotype was obtained from an adult with an advanced solid tumor such as melanoma, head and neck, liver or kidney cancer. V usage is TRBV9 and J usage is TRBJ1-4; 9 bases line up with TRBD1. Source: CD4+ or CD8+ T cells sorted from blood, taken in a trial of the OX40 agonist ivuxolimab. This CDR3 reads CASSGETGGASLGEKLFF. The CDR3 nucleotides read TGTGCCAGCAGCGGAGAAACAGGGGGCGCGAGCCTTGGTGAAAAACTGTTTTTT.